What follows are 10 T cell receptor beta chains derived from one specimen sequenced in a study of T cell responses to AZD1222 COVID-19 vaccine. The repertoire was sequenced with immunoSEQ multiplex PCR; TCRdb's copy has only in-frame clones and lacks some. Of about 68,000 clones listed, about 80% are singletons. This specimen was peripheral blood, taken on day 0 of AZD1222 vaccination. These receptors all stem from an adult in good health.

The chain uses TRBV24-1 and TRBJ2-7, with D possibly TRBD2 on 5 matching bases. Germline V CDR1 and CDR2: KGHDR, SFDVKD. V lost 6 bases, J lost 2 bases, and 16 bases lay in between. The CDR3 runs 15 residues. CDR3 residues: CATSPTLARPYEQYF. CDR3 coding DNA: TGTGCCACCAGTCCTACTCTAGCTCGACCCTACGAGCAGTACTTC.

The rearrangement links TRBV7-9 to TRBJ2-2; 9 bases align to TRBD2. Per germline, CDR1 SEHNR and CDR2 FQNEAQ (reference sequence). The CDR3 sequence is 17 residues long. The V and J ends lost 8 bases and 1 base, in that order; junction bases with no gene match: 11. Written as DNA, the CDR3 is TGTGCCAGCCGCCCTGGCGGGGGGGCCCTGAACACCGGGGAGCTGTTTTTT. It translates to CASRPGGGALNTGELFF. The full variable domain, with the rest looked up from reference TRBV7-9 and TRBJ2-2, is DTGVSQNPRHKITKRGQNVTFRCDPISEHNRLYWYRQTLGQGPEFLTYFQNEAQLEKSRLLSDRFSAERPKGSFSTLEIQRTEQGDSAMYLCASRPGGGALNTGELFFGEGSRLTVL.

J is TRBJ1-6 and V is TRBV6-5; D uncertain. Per germline, CDR1 MNHEY and CDR2 SVGAGI. This CDR3 is 15 amino acids long. V gave up 2 bases and J gave up 9 bases, with 14 bases separating them. The CDR3 DNA reads TGTGCCAGCAGTTACACTGTCGGGAGAGCTTCACCCCTCCACTTT. It codes for CASSYTVGRASPLHF.

Regarding this clone: At one end the junction does not follow the germline gene, possibly because of a read error. The chain has TRBV4-2 and TRBJ2-7; D gene ambiguous. Germline CDR1 and CDR2: LGHNA and YNFKEQ. This CDR3 spans 15 amino acids. The CDR3 sequence is CASRQDNGVGYEQYF. The DNA of the CDR3 is TGTGCCAGCAGGCAAGATAACGGCGTAGGGTACGAGCAGTACTTC.

The V call is TRBV6-4, the J call TRBJ1-1; D perhaps matches TRBD1 (6 bases). V gave up 2 bases and J gave up 3 bases, with 10 bases separating them. CDR3 size: 14 residues. Germline CDR1 is MRHNA and CDR2 is SNTAGT. This chain's CDR3 is CASSDEGGYTEAFF. DNA for the CDR3: TGTGCCAGCAGTGACGAGGGGGGATACACTGAAGCTTTCTTT.

The chain has TRBV10-3 and TRBJ1-2; tentatively, D is TRBD1 (6 bases). The germline V and J ends were trimmed by 0 bases and 0 bases, with 14 bases remaining between them. Germline V gene lookup returns CDR1 ENHRY and CDR2 SYGVKD. The CDR3 contains 17 residues. The CDR3 protein is CAISESGGRVSNYGYTF. CDR3 in DNA: TGTGCCATCAGTGAGTCCGGGGGCAGGGTATCTAACTATGGCTACACCTTC.

This chain joins TRBV6-2 or TRBV6-3 and TRBJ2-2; D is perhaps TRBD2 (5 bases). The germline V gene encodes CDR1 MNHEY and CDR2 SVGEGT. V lost 2 bases, J lost 4 bases, and 14 bases lay in between. CDR3 length: 16 residues. This chain's CDR3 is CASSYLTTRPTGELFF. CDR3 nucleotides: TGTGCCAGCAGTTACCTGACCACTAGACCCACCGGGGAGCTGTTTTTT.

This clone was seen more than once but under ten times. The chain joins TRBV7-3 to TRBJ2-6, with 9 bases identical to TRBD1. The germline gives CDR1 SGHTA, CDR2 FQGTGA. This CDR3 has 17 residues. With 5 bases clipped from V and 4 bases from J, the junction kept 9 bases outside the gene matches. CDR3: CASSPGTGNRGANVLTF. The CDR3 region has the DNA TGTGCCAGCAGCCCGGGGACAGGGAATCGGGGGGCCAACGTCCTGACTTTC.

V usage is TRBV13 and J usage is TRBJ1-2, with 11 bases identical to TRBD1. This CDR3 region has 14 residues. Germline V lookup: CDR1 PRHDT, CDR2 FYEKMQ (reference sequence). Germline trimming cut 3 bases from V and 5 bases from J; bases unmatched to any gene: 2. The CDR3 nucleotides are TGTGCCAGCAGCTTGGACAGGGGGCCTTATGGCTACACCTTC. Protein sequence: CASSLDRGPYGYTF.

There are a few counts of this clone. The genes are TRBV28 and TRBJ2-2; tentative D call: TRBD2 (6 bases). Germline-derived CDR1 and CDR2 are MDHEN and SYDVKM. Trimming left V 3 bases short and J 0 bases short, with 11 bases between. The CDR3 runs to 16 residues. The chain's CDR3 is CASSLAGTTNTGELFF. The CDR3 coding sequence is TGTGCCAGCAGTTTGGCGGGGACCACGAACACCGGGGAGCTGTTTTTT.